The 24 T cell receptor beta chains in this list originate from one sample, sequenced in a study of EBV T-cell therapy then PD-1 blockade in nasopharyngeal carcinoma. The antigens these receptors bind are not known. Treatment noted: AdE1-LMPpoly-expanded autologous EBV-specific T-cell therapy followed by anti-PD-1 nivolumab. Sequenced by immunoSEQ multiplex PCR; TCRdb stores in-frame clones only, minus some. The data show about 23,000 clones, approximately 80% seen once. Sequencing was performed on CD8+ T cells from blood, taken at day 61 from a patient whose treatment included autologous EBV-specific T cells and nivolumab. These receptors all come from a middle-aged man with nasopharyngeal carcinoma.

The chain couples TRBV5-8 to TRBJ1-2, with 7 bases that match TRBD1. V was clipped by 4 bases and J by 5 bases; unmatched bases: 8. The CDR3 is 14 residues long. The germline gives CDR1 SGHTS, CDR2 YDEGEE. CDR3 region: CASSQTGQEYGYTF. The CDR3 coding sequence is TGTGCCAGCAGCCAAACCGGACAGGAGTATGGCTACACCTTC.

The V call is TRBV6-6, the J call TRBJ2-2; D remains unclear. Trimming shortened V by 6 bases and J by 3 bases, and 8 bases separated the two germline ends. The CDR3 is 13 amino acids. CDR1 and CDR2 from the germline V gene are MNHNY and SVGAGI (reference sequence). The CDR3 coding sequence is TGTGCCAGCAGCCAGGAGTACACCGGGGAGCTGTTTTTT. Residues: CASSQEYTGELFF.

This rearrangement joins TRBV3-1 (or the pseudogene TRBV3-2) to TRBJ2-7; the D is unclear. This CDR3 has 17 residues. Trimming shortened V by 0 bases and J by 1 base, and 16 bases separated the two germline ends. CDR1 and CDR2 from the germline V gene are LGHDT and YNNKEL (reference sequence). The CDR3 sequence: CASSQDIVTGPSYEQYF. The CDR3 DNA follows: TGTGCCAGCAGCCAAGATATAGTCACGGGTCCGTCCTACGAGCAGTACTTC.

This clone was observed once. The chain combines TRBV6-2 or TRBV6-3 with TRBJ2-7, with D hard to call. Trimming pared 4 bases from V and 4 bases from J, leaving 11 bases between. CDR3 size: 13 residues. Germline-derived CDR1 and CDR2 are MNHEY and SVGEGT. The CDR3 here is CASSFLRYYEQYF. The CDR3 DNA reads TGTGCCAGCAGTTTCCTGAGGTATTACGAGCAGTACTTC.

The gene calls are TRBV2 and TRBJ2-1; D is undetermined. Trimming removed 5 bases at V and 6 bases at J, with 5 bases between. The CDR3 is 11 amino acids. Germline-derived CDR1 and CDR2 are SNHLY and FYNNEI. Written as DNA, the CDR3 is TGTGCCAGCAGTTTCACCAATGAGCAGTTCTTC. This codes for CASSFTNEQFF.

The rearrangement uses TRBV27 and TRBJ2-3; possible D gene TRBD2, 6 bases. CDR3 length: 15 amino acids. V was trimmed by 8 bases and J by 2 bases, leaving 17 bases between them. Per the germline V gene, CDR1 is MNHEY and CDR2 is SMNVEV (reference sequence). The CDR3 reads CASCTTAGPTDTQYF. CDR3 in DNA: TGTGCCAGCTGCACAACAGCGGGCCCCACAGATACGCAGTATTTT.

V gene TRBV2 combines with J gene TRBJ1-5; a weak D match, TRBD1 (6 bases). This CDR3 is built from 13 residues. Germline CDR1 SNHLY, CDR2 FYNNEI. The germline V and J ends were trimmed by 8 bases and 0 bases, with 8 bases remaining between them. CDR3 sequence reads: CASGQYSNQPQHF. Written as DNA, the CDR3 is TGTGCCAGCGGACAGTATAGCAATCAGCCCCAGCATTTT.

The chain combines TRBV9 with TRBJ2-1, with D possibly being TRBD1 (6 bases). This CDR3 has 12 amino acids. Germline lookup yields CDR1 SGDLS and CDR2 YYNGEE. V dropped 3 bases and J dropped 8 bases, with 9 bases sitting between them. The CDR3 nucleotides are TGTGCCAGCAGCGCCCAGGGGTATGAGCAGTTCTTC. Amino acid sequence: CASSAQGYEQFF.

The CDR3 coding sequence is TGTGCCAGCAGCGTAAACCAGGGGGGAACAGATACGCAGTATTTT. This encodes CASSVNQGGTDTQYF. The genes are TRBV9 and TRBJ2-3; tentative D call: TRBD1 (7 bases). The CDR3 has 15 residues. V lost 1 base to trimming and J lost 3 bases, with 12 bases between them. Per the germline V gene, CDR1 is SGDLS and CDR2 is YYNGEE.

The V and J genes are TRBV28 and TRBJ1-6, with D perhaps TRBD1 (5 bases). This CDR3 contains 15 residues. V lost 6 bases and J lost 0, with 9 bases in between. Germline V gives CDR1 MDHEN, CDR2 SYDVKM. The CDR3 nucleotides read TGTGCCAGCAGCCCCGACAGCTCCTATAATTCACCCCTCCACTTT. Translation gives CASSPDSSYNSPLHF.

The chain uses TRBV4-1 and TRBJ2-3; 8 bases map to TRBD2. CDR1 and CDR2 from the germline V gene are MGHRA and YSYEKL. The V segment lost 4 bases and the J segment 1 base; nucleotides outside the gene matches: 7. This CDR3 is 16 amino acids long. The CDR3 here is CASSLLPGLGTDTQYF. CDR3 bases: TGCGCCAGCAGCCTACTACCGGGACTAGGCACAGATACGCAGTATTTT.

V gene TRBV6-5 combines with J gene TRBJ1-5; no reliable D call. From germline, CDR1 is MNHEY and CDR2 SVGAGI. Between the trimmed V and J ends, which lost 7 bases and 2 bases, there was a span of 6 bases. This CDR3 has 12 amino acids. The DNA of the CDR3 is TGTGCCAGCAAGAGAGGCAATCAGCCCCAGCATTTT. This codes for CASKRGNQPQHF.

The CDR3: CASSPLDISSYNSPLHF. The CDR3 nucleotides are TGTGCCAGCTCACCCCTTGACATAAGCTCCTATAATTCACCCCTCCACTTT. The chain is built from TRBV18 and TRBJ1-6; D remains ambiguous. V was cut by 3 bases and J by 0 bases, with 12 bases left in between. Germline CDR1 and CDR2: KGHSH and LQKENI. The CDR3 is made up of 17 amino acids.

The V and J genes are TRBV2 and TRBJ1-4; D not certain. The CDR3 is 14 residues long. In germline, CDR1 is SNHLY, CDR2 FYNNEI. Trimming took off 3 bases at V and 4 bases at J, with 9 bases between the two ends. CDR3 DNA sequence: TGTGCCAGCAGTGAGGGGAGCCTTAATGAAAAACTGTTTTTT. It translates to CASSEGSLNEKLFF.

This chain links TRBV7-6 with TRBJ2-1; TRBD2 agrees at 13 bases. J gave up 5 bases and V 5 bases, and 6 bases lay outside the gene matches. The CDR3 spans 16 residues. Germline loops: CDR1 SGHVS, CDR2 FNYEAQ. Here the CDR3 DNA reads TGTGCCAGCAGCACTAGCGGGGGGGCTGTGGACAATGAGCAGTTCTTC. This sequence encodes CASSTSGGAVDNEQFF.

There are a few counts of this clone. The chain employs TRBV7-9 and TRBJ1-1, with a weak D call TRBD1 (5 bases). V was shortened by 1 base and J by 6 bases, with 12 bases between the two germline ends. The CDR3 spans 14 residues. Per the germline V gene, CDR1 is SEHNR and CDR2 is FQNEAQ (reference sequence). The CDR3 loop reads CASSLVGEVAEAFF. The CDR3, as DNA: TGTGCCAGCAGCTTAGTAGGGGAAGTGGCTGAAGCTTTCTTT.

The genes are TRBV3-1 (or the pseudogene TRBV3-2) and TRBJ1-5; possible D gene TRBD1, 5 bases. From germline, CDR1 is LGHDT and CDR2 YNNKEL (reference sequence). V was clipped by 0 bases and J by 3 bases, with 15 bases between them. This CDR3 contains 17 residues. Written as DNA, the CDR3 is TGTGCCAGCAGCCAAGATGTGGGGCCGGGGACCAATCAGCCCCAGCATTTT. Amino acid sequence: CASSQDVGPGTNQPQHF.

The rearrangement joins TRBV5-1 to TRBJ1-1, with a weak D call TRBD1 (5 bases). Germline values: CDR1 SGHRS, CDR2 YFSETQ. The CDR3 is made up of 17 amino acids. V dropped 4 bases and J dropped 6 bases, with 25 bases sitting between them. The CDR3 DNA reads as TGCGCCAGCAGCCCGGACCAAACCAGGGTGAGATGGTCTGAAGCTTTCTTT. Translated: CASSPDQTRVRWSEAFF.

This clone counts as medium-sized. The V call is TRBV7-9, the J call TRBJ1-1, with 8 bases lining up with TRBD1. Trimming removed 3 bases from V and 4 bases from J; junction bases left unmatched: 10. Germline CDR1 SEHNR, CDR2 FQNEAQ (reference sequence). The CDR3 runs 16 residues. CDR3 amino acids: CASSFHDRGSRTEAFF. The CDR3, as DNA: TGTGCCAGCAGCTTCCACGACAGGGGCAGCCGCACTGAAGCTTTCTTT.

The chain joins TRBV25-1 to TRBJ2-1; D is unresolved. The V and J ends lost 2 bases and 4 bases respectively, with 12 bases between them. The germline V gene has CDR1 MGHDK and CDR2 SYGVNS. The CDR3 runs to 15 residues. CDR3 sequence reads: CASSESGVPYNEQFF. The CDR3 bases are TGTGCCAGCAGTGAAAGTGGGGTACCTTACAATGAGCAGTTCTTC. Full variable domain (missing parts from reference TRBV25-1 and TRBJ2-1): EADIYQTPRYLVIGTGKKITLECSQTMGHDKMYWYQQDPGMELHLIHYSYGVNSTEKGDLSSESTVSRIRTEHFPLTLESARPSHTSQYLCASSESGVPYNEQFFGPGTRLTVL.

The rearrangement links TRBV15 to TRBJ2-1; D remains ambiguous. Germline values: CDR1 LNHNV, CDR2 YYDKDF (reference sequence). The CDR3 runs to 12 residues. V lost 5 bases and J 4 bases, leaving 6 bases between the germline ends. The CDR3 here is CATSGLYNEQFF. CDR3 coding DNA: TGTGCCACCAGCGGCTTATACAATGAGCAGTTCTTC.

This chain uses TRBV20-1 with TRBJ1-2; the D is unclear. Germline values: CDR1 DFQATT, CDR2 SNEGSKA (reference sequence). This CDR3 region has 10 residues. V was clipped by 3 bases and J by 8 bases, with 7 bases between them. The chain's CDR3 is CSARGYGYTF. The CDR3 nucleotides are TGCAGTGCTAGGGGTTACGGCTACACCTTC.

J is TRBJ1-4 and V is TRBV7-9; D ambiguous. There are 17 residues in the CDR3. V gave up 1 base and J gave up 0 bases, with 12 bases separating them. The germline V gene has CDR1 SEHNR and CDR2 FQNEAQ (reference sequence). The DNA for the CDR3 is TGTGCCAGCAGCTTAGATCCGGGGTTGTCAACTAATGAAAAACTGTTTTTT. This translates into CASSLDPGLSTNEKLFF.

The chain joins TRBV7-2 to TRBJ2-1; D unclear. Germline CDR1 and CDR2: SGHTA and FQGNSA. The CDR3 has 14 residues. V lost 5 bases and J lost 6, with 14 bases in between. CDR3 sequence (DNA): TGTGCCAGCAGCCCCCATCCGACCGGCAATGAGCAGTTCTTC. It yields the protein CASSPHPTGNEQFF.